Listed below are T cell receptor beta chains from one sample, sequenced in a study of shared clonotypes between healthy human individuals. Assay: immunoSEQ multiplex PCR; the TCRdb copy retains only in-frame clones and omits some. Here the sample spans around 320,000 clones, roughly 84% being singletons. Sequenced: memory CD8+ T cells sorted from blood. The receptors come from a man between 18 and 29 years old in good health. The CDR3 runs from the conserved cysteine through the conserved F or W. D genes are given only for firm matches. Rows may omit the clone size; those that give it use once, few, many or a size class.

NA,TRBD1,TRBJ1-2,TRBV6-1,TGTGCCAGCAGTGGAACCCGGGACAGGCCGAACTATGGCTACACCTTC,CASSGTRDRPNYGYTF
NA,TRBD1,TRBJ2-7,TRBV27,TGTGCCAGCAGTTTAGTAACAGGGGCCTACGAGCAGTACTTC,CASSLVTGAYEQYF
NA,NA,TRBJ2-7,TRBV9,TGTGCCAGCAGCCCCCCGGGCGGCGCCTACGAGCAGTACTTC,CASSPPGGAYEQYF
NA,TRBD2,TRBJ2-2,TRBV4-3,TGCGCCAGCAGCCCCGCAGCTAGCGGGAAGTCAGGGGAGCTGTTTTTT,CASSPAASGKSGELFF
NA,NA,TRBJ2-7,TRBV4-1,TGCGCCAGCAGCCAAGATGAAACATACGAGCAGTACTTC,CASSQDETYEQYF
once,TRBD2,TRBJ2-1,TRBV2,TGTGCCAGCAGCGTGTGGACTAGCCGGTACAATGAGCAGTTCTTC,CASSVWTSRYNEQFF
NA,NA,TRBJ2-7,TRBV4-1,TGCGCCAGCAGCCAAGTAGGCATTACCGCCTACGAGCAGTACTTC,CASSQVGITAYEQYF
once,TRBD2,TRBJ2-1,TRBV7-2,TGTGCCAGCAGCCGCCAGCGGGGTTCCTACAATGAGCAGTTCTTC,CASSRQRGSYNEQFF
NA,NA,TRBJ2-5,TRBV19,TGTGCCAGTTCTCTTCGGGCAGGGGAGACCCAGTACTTC,CASSLRAGETQYF
NA,NA,TRBJ2-5,TRBV25-1,TGTGCCAGCAGTGAATGGGACACCCTAGGAGGGGAGACCCAGTACTTC,CASSEWDTLGGETQYF